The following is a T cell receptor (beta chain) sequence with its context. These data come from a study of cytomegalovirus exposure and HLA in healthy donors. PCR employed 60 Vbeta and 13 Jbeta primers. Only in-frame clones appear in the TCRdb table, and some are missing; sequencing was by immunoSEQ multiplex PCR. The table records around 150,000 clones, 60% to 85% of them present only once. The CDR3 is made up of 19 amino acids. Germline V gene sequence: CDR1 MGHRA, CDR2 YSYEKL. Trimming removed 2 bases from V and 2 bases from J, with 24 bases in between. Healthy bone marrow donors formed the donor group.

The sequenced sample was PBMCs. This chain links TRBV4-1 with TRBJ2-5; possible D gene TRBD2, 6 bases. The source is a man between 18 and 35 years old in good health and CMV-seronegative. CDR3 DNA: TGCGCCAGCAGCCAACCATCGGTAGGGGCTAGCGTACCTCAAGAGACCCAGTACTTC. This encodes CASSQPSVGASVPQETQYF.